The 3 T cell receptor beta chains reported below all come from one sample, sequenced in a study of cytomegalovirus exposure and HLA in healthy donors. Primers included in the PCR were 60 Vbeta and 13 Jbeta primers. Measured with immunoSEQ multiplex PCR; TCRdb has only the in-frame clones, and not every one. The profile covers some 80,000 clones, with 60% to 85% appearing a single time and 5% to 7% taken by the ten largest. Input material: PBMCs. The receptors originated from a man younger than 35 in good health and CMV-seropositive.

J is TRBJ2-5 and V is TRBV6-5; D might be TRBD2 (6 bases). Trimming pared 4 bases from V and 5 bases from J, leaving 14 bases between. Germline values: CDR1 MNHEY, CDR2 SVGAGI. This CDR3 comprises 14 residues. The CDR3 coding sequence is TGTGCCAGCAGTTCCGGGGATGGGGGGGAGACCCAGTACTTC. Its translation is CASSSGDGGETQYF.

The chain joins TRBV4-1 to TRBJ1-5, with a possible D match to TRBD1 (5 bases). The CDR3 has 14 amino acids. The germline gives CDR1 MGHRA, CDR2 YSYEKL. V was clipped by 4 bases and J by 5 bases, with 12 bases between them. CDR3 protein: CASSPSGWDQPQHF. The CDR3, as DNA: TGCGCCAGCAGCCCTTCAGGGTGGGATCAGCCCCAGCATTTT.

The chain joins TRBV4-1 to TRBJ2-3, with 10 bases lining up with TRBD2. Germline assignment: CDR1 MGHRA and CDR2 YSYEKL. There are 17 residues in the CDR3. V was clipped by 0 bases and J by 1 base; unmatched bases: 4. CDR3 nucleotides: TGCGCCAGCAGCCAAGACCTAGCGGGAGTGGGCACAGATACGCAGTATTTT. Translation: CASSQDLAGVGTDTQYF.